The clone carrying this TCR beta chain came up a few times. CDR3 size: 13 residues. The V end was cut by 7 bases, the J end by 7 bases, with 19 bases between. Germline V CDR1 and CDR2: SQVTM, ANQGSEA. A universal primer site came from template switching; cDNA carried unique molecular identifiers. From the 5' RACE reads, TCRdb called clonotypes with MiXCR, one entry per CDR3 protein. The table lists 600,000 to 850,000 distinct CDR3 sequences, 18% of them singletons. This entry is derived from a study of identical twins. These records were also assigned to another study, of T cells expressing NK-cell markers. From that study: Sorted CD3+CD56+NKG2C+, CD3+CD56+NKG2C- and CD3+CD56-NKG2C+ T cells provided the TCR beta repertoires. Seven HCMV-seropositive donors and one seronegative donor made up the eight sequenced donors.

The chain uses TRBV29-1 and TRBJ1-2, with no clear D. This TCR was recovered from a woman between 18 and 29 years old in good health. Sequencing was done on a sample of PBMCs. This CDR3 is CSGIEERKGGYTF. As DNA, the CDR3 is TGCAGCGGGATCGAGGAGCGGAAAGGTGGCTACACCTTC.